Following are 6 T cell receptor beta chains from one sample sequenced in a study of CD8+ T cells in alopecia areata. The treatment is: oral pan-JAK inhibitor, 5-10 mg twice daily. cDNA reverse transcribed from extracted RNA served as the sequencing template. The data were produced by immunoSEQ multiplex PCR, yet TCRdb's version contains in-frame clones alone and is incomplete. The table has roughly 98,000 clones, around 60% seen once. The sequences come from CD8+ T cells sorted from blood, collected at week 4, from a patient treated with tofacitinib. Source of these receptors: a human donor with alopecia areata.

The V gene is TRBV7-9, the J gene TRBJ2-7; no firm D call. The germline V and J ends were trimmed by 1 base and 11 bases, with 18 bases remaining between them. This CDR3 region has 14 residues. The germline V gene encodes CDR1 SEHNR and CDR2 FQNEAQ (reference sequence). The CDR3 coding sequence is TGTGCCAGCAGCTTAGTAATCGTTCAGGACGACGAGTACTTC. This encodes CASSLVIVQDDEYF.

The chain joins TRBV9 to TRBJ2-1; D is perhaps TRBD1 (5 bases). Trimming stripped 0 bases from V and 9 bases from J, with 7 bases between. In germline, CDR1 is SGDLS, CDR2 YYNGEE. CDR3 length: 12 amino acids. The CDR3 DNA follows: TGTGCCAGCAGCGTAGGGGGCGGTGAGCAGTTCTTC. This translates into CASSVGGGEQFF.

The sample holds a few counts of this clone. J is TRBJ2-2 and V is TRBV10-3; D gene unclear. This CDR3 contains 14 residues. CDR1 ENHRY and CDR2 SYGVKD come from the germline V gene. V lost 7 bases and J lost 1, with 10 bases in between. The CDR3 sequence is CAIIRDQNTGELFF. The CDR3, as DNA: TGTGCCATCATAAGAGATCAGAACACCGGGGAGCTGTTTTTT.

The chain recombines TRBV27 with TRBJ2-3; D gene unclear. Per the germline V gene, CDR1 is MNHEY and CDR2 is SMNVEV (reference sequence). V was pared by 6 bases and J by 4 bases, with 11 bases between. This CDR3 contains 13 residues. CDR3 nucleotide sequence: TGTGCCAGCAGGCCTACTCTGTCAGATACGCAGTATTTT. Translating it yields CASRPTLSDTQYF.

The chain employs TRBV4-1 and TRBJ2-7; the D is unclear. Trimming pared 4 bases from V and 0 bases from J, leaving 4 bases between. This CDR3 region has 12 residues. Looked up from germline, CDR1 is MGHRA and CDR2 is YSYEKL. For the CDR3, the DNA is TGCGCCAGCAGCCCGGACTCCTACGAGCAGTACTTC. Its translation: CASSPDSYEQYF.

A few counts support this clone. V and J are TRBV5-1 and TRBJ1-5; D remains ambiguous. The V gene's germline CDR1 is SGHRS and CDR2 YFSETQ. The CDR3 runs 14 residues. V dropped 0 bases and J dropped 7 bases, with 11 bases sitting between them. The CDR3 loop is CASSLGRDDQPQHF. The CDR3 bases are TGCGCCAGCAGCTTGGGTAGAGACGACCAGCCCCAGCATTTT.